These 24 T cell receptor beta chains were all obtained from the same sample, sequenced in a study of shared clonotypes between healthy human individuals. The repertoire was sequenced with immunoSEQ multiplex PCR; TCRdb's copy has only in-frame clones and lacks some. Here the sample spans about a million clones, around 76% being singletons. The sequencing input was memory CD4+ T cells sorted from blood. Noted subset: CD45RA-negative fraction. The source of these receptors is a man aged 18 to 35 in good health.

The chain recombines TRBV7-2 with TRBJ2-7, with a possible D match to TRBD1 (6 bases). Trimming shortened V by 0 bases and J by 6 bases, and 27 bases separated the two germline ends. The V gene's germline CDR1 is SGHTA and CDR2 FQGNSA. This CDR3 spans 19 amino acids. This chain's CDR3 is CASSLARIAQGHFNFEQYF. The CDR3 nucleotides are TGTGCCAGCAGCTTAGCAAGGATCGCCCAGGGACATTTCAACTTCGAGCAGTACTTC.

V gene TRBV5-1 combines with J gene TRBJ2-3; a weak D match, TRBD2 (5 bases). The CDR3 runs to 17 residues. CDR1 is SGHRS and CDR2 is YFSETQ in the germline V gene. Deletions cut 5 bases from V and 3 bases from J, with 22 bases between. Here the CDR3 DNA reads TGCGCCAGCAGAGAGGGTGTACAGTCATTTGGGACAGATACGCAGTATTTT. Its translation is CASREGVQSFGTDTQYF. The variable domain in full, with the rest retrieved from reference TRBV5-1 and TRBJ2-3, is KAGVTQTPRYLIKTRGQQVTLSCSPISGHRSVSWYQQTPGQGLQFLFEYFSETQRNKGNFPGRFSGRQFSNSRSEMNVSTLELGDSALYLCASREGVQSFGTDTQYFGPGTRLTVL.

The CDR3 is CASRDRGNTEAFF. Here the CDR3 DNA reads TGTGCCAGCAGGGACAGGGGGAACACTGAAGCTTTCTTT. This chain joins TRBV19 and TRBJ1-1; 10 bases align to TRBD1. This CDR3 region has 13 residues. After removal of 9 bases from V and 1 base from J, the junction contained 2 bases not matched to a gene. The germline gives CDR1 LNHDA, CDR2 SQIVND (reference sequence).

This clone came up once. CDR3 region: CAWSYKGASSYSPLHF. The CDR3, as DNA: TGTGCCTGGAGCTATAAGGGGGCATCGTCATATTCACCCCTCCACTTT. The chain recombines TRBV30 with TRBJ1-6, with 7 positions matching TRBD1. The germline gives CDR1 GTSNPN, CDR2 SVGIG (reference sequence). Trimming at V came to 3 bases and at J to 8 bases, leaving 13 bases not matched to a gene. There are 16 residues in the CDR3.

The chain combines TRBV11-2 with TRBJ2-7; 10 bases align to TRBD2. This CDR3 region has 15 residues. With V trimmed by 6 bases and J by 6 bases, 11 bases remained unmatched. The germline V gene has CDR1 SGHAT and CDR2 FQNNGV. The CDR3 DNA reads TGTGCCAGCAGTCCCTGGACTAGCGGCTCGGGCGAGCAGTACTTC. This translates into CASSPWTSGSGEQYF.

The rearrangement joins TRBV6-5 to TRBJ1-6, with no clear D. Trimming shortened V by 0 bases and J by 7 bases, and 10 bases separated the two germline ends. From germline, CDR1 is MNHEY and CDR2 SVGAGI. This CDR3 contains 15 residues. CDR3 nucleotides: TGTGCCAGCAGTTACTCGTGGACGGCAAATTCACCCCTCCACTTT. It translates to CASSYSWTANSPLHF.

In its sample, this clone was seen once. This rearrangement joins TRBV18 to TRBJ2-5, with 7 bases lining up with TRBD1. Germline CDR1 KGHSH, CDR2 LQKENI. The CDR3 has 17 residues. V gave up 3 bases and J gave up 5 bases; unmatched junction bases: 15. The CDR3 DNA is TGTGCCAGCTCACCCCTGGGACCCGGGACAGAGGGTGAGACCCAGTACTTC. Encoded protein: CASSPLGPGTEGETQYF. The variable domain in full, completed from reference TRBV18 and TRBJ2-5, reads NAGVMQNPRHLVRRRGQEARLRCSPMKGHSHVYWYRQLPEEGLKFMVYLQKENIIDESGMPKERFSAEFPKEGPSILRIQQVVRGDSAAYFCASSPLGPGTEGETQYFGPGTRLLVL.

The J gene is TRBJ2-7, the V gene TRBV6-4; 11 bases are shared with TRBD2. The germline gives CDR1 MRHNA, CDR2 SNTAGT. This CDR3 has 18 residues. V gave up 0 bases and J gave up 5 bases; unmatched junction bases: 12. The CDR3 reads CASSDSNTSGRPPHEQYF. The CDR3 DNA follows: TGTGCCAGCAGTGACTCGAATACTAGCGGGAGACCTCCCCACGAGCAGTACTTC.

A few counts support this clone. V and J are TRBV5-1 and TRBJ1-1; TRBD1 agrees at 7 bases. CDR3 length: 13 amino acids. V lost 4 bases, J lost 8 bases, and 8 bases stayed unmatched. Germline V gives CDR1 SGHRS, CDR2 YFSETQ. The CDR3 DNA reads as TGCGCCAGCAGCACACGACAGGGTATGGAAGCTTTCTTT. Amino acid sequence: CASSTRQGMEAFF.

J is TRBJ2-3 and V is TRBV6-1, with D maybe TRBD1 (5 bases). Germline CDR1 reads MNHNS; CDR2 reads SASEGT. Trimming removed 5 bases from V and 3 bases from J, with 12 bases in between. The CDR3 runs to 14 residues. For the CDR3, the DNA is TGTGCCAGCAGTCCGACAAGGGGAACAGATACGCAGTATTTT. As protein: CASSPTRGTDTQYF.

This clone was seen a handful of times. V and J are TRBV5-1 and TRBJ2-5; TRBD2 matches 14 bases. The germline V gene encodes CDR1 SGHRS and CDR2 YFSETQ. The CDR3 runs 16 residues. V lost 4 bases, J lost 4 bases, and 6 bases stayed unmatched. CDR3 loop: CASSRSGLAGGETQYF. The CDR3 DNA reads TGCGCCAGCAGCCGGTCCGGACTAGCGGGGGGAGAGACCCAGTACTTC.

This clone came up many times. The V and J genes are TRBV7-2 and TRBJ2-4; 14 nucleotides match TRBD2. Per germline, CDR1 SGHTA and CDR2 FQGNSA. CDR3 length: 16 residues. The V segment lost 5 bases and the J segment 5 bases; nucleotides outside the gene matches: 5. CDR3 sequence reads: CASSLGTSGRENIQYF. In DNA, the CDR3 is TGTGCCAGCAGCCTCGGGACTAGCGGGAGAGAAAACATTCAGTACTTC. The full variable domain, in which reference TRBV7-2 and TRBJ2-4 provide the parts outside the CDR3, is GAGVSQSPSNKVTEKGKDVELRCDPISGHTALYWYRQSLGQGLEFLIYFQGNSAPDKSGLPSDRFSAERTGGSVSTLTIQRTQQEDSAVYLCASSLGTSGRENIQYFGAGTRLSVL.

The rearrangement joins TRBV6-5 to TRBJ2-7; 7 bases line up with TRBD1. V lost 7 bases and J lost 5; bases outside the gene matches: 5. This CDR3 comprises 12 residues. Per the germline V gene, CDR1 is MNHEY and CDR2 is SVGAGI. CDR3 nucleotides: TGTGCCAGCACCAACAGGGGACACGAGCAGTACTTC. It translates to CASTNRGHEQYF.

The chain carries TRBV28 and TRBJ2-5, with TRBD1 matching over 9 bases. The CDR3 consists of 17 residues. The trim removed 5 bases at V and 5 bases at J, leaving 15 bases unmatched. CDR1 and CDR2 from the germline V gene are MDHEN and SYDVKM. The chain's CDR3 is CASSRYAAGTGTETQYF. The CDR3 DNA follows: TGTGCCAGCAGTCGTTATGCCGCCGGGACAGGGACCGAGACCCAGTACTTC. The full variable domain, completed using reference TRBV28 and TRBJ2-5, is DVKVTQSSRYLVKRTGEKVFLECVQDMDHENMFWYRQDPGLGLRLIYFSYDVKMKEKGDIPEGYSVSREKKERFSLILESASTNQTSMYLCASSRYAAGTGTETQYFGPGTRLLVL.

The V call is TRBV6-6, the J call TRBJ2-2; D gene uncertain. Germline loops: CDR1 MNHNY, CDR2 SVGAGI (reference sequence). V lost 2 bases and J lost 1, with 8 bases in between. The CDR3 sequence is 15 residues long. CDR3 bases: TGTGCCAGCAGTTACCCGGGCCGGAACACCGGGGAGCTGTTTTTT. Translated, it gives CASSYPGRNTGELFF.

This clone was recorded once. The chain combines TRBV19 with TRBJ2-3, with TRBD1 identical over 7 bases. Trimming removed 4 bases from V and 2 bases from J; junction bases left unmatched: 9. This CDR3 is built from 16 residues. Germline V gene data show CDR1 as LNHDA and CDR2 as SQIVND (reference sequence). Here the CDR3 DNA reads TGTGCCAGTAGTACCCCCTCCGGGACAGCCACAGATACGCAGTATTTT. Protein sequence: CASSTPSGTATDTQYF. The full variable domain, with the rest looked up from reference TRBV19 and TRBJ2-3, is DGGITQSPKYLFRKEGQNVTLSCEQNLNHDAMYWYRQDPGQGLRLIYYSQIVNDFQKGDIAEGYSVSREKKESFPLTVTSAQKNPTAFYLCASSTPSGTATDTQYFGPGTRLTVL.

This clone was seen once. The genes are TRBV5-1 and TRBJ2-3, with no clear D. The CDR3 has 15 amino acids. V was trimmed by 1 base and J by 3 bases, leaving 12 bases between them. Germline V CDR1 and CDR2: SGHRS, YFSETQ. The CDR3 loop is CASSLRPDQTDTQYF. The CDR3 DNA reads TGCGCCAGCAGCTTGAGGCCGGACCAAACAGATACGCAGTATTTT. The complete variable domain, with remaining parts taken from reference TRBV5-1 and TRBJ2-3, reads KAGVTQTPRYLIKTRGQQVTLSCSPISGHRSVSWYQQTPGQGLQFLFEYFSETQRNKGNFPGRFSGRQFSNSRSEMNVSTLELGDSALYLCASSLRPDQTDTQYFGPGTRLTVL.

The chain recombines TRBV20-1 with TRBJ2-1; D unclear. Trimming removed 1 base from V and 9 bases from J, with 7 bases in between. This CDR3 has 11 residues. Per germline, CDR1 DFQATT and CDR2 SNEGSKA (reference sequence). The CDR3 DNA is TGCAGTGCTAGAGTTGAGTTTGAGCAGTTCTTC. It codes for CSARVEFEQFF.

The chain employs TRBV5-3 and TRBJ1-3; D is uncertain. TRBV5-3 is treated as an ORF (open reading frame) with a function not yet certain. V was shortened by 1 base and J by 8 bases, with 7 bases between the two germline ends. This CDR3 contains 12 residues. The DNA for the CDR3 is TGTGCCAGAAGCTTGAACCGGGACACCATATATTTT. This sequence encodes CARSLNRDTIYF.

The chain carries TRBV19 and TRBJ2-3; 12 nucleotides agree with TRBD2. V lost 6 bases and J lost 0; bases outside the gene matches: 1. CDR1 is LNHDA, CDR2 SQIVND, per germline (reference sequence). The CDR3 runs 15 residues. CDR3 region: CASSGTSGSTDTQYF. The CDR3 DNA reads TGTGCCAGTAGCGGGACTAGCGGGAGCACAGATACGCAGTATTTT. Complete variable domain (other parts from reference TRBV19 and TRBJ2-3): DGGITQSPKYLFRKEGQNVTLSCEQNLNHDAMYWYRQDPGQGLRLIYYSQIVNDFQKGDIAEGYSVSREKKESFPLTVTSAQKNPTAFYLCASSGTSGSTDTQYFGPGTRLTVL.

The chain recombines TRBV7-9 with TRBJ2-3; 10 positions agree with TRBD2. The germline V gene encodes CDR1 SEHNR and CDR2 FQNEAQ (reference sequence). This CDR3 is 17 amino acids long. V trimming: 6 bases; J trimming: 1 base; junction bases outside the gene matches: 10. CDR3 nucleotides: TGTGCCAGCAGTCTGGCTAGCGGGAGTTGGGGCACAGATACGCAGTATTTT. Protein: CASSLASGSWGTDTQYF.

CDR3 amino acids: CASSHPTGNTIYF. CDR3 sequence (DNA): TGTGCCAGCAGCCATCCGACTGGAAACACCATATATTTT. The chain employs TRBV7-2 and TRBJ1-3; D not resolved. The V end was cut by 5 bases, the J end by 2 bases, with 7 bases between. Germline V gene data show CDR1 as SGHTA and CDR2 as FQGNSA. This CDR3 contains 13 residues.

CDR3 nucleotide sequence: TGCGCCAGCAGCTTCCGGACTAGCGGGAGCACCGGGGAGCTGTTTTTT. The encoded protein is CASSFRTSGSTGELFF. The V and J genes are TRBV5-1 and TRBJ2-2; 13 bases match TRBD2. This CDR3 is 16 amino acids long. Per germline, CDR1 SGHRS and CDR2 YFSETQ. With V trimmed by 2 bases and J by 4 bases, 2 bases remained unmatched.

The V call is TRBV19, the J call TRBJ1-1; 7 bases match TRBD1. The germline CDR1 and CDR2 sequences are LNHDA and SQIVND (reference sequence). With V trimmed by 6 bases and J by 6 bases, 7 bases remained unmatched. The CDR3 consists of 13 residues. In DNA, the CDR3 is TGTGCCAGTAGGACAGGGTTAGGACCTGAAGCTTTCTTT. Protein product: CASRTGLGPEAFF.